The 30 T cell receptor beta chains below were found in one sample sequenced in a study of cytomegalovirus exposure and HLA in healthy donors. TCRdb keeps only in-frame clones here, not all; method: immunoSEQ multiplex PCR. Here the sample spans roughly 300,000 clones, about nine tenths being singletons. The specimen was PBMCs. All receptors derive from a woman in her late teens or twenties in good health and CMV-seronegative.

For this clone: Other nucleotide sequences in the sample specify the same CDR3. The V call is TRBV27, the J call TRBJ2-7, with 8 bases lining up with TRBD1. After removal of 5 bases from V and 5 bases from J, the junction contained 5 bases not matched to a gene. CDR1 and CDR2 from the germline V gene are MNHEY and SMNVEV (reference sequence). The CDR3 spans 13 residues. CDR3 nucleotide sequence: TGTGCCAGCAGTCCGACAGGGGCCCACGAGCAGTACTTC. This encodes CASSPTGAHEQYF.

The CDR3 DNA follows: TGCGCCAGCAGCTTGGTGTCGTGGCGGGAGGGCGCCACCGGGGAGCTGTTTTTT. This translates into CASSLVSWREGATGELFF. The chain combines TRBV5-1 with TRBJ2-2; 9 bases are shared with TRBD2. Trimming at V came to 0 bases and at J to 4 bases, leaving 10 bases not matched to a gene. The CDR3 is made up of 18 amino acids. Germline V gene lookup returns CDR1 SGHRS and CDR2 YFSETQ.

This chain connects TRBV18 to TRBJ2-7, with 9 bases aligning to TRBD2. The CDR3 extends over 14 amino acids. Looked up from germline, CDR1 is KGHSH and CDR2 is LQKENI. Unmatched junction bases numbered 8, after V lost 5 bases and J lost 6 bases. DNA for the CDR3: TGTGCCAGCTCAATTAGCGGGAGAGATGGCGAGCAGTACTTC. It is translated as CASSISGRDGEQYF.

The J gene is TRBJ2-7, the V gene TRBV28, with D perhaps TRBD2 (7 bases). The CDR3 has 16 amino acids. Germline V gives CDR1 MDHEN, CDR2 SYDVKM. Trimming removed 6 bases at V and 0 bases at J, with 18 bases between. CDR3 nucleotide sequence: TGTGCCAGCAGGTCCACTAACAGGGAGGGCTCCTACGAGCAGTACTTC. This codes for CASRSTNREGSYEQYF.

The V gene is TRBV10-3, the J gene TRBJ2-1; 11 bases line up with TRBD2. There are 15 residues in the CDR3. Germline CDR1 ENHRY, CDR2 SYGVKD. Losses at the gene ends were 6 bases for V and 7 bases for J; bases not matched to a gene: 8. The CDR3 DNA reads TGTGCCATCAGCGATCCGGGACTAGCGGTTAATGAGCAGTTCTTC. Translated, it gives CAISDPGLAVNEQFF.

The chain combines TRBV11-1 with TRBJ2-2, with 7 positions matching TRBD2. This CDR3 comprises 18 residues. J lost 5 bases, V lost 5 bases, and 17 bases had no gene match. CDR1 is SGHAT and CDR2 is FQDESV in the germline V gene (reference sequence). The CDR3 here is CASSTRPHLADFTGELFF. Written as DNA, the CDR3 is TGTGCCAGCAGCACAAGACCCCATCTAGCGGACTTTACCGGGGAGCTGTTTTTT. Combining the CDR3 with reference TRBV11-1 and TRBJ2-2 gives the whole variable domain EAEVAQSPRYKITEKSQAVAFWCDPISGHATLYWYRQILGQGPELLVQFQDESVVDDSQLPKDRFSAERLKGVDSTLKIQPAELGDSAMYLCASSTRPHLADFTGELFFGEGSRLTVL.

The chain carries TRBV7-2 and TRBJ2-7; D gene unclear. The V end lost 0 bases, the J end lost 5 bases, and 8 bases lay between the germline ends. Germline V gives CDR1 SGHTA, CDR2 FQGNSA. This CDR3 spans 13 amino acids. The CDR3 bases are TGTGCCAGCAGCTTAGCGTTTTCCGACGAGCAGTACTTC. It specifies CASSLAFSDEQYF. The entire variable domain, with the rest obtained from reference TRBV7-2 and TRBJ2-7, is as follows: GAGVSQSPSNKVTEKGKDVELRCDPISGHTALYWYRQSLGQGLEFLIYFQGNSAPDKSGLPSDRFSAERTGGSVSTLTIQRTQQEDSAVYLCASSLAFSDEQYFGPGTRLTVT.

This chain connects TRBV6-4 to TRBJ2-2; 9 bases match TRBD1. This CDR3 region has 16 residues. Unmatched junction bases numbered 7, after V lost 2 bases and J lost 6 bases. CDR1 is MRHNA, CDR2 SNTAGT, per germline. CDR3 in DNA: TGTGCCAGCAGTGACAGACCGGGACAGGGTCCCGGGGAGCTGTTTTTT. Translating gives CASSDRPGQGPGELFF.

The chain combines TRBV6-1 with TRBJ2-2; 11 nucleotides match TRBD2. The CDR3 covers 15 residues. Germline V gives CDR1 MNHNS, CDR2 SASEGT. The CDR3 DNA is TGTGCTCACAGGGGGACTAGCGGGAACACCGGGGAGCTGTTTTTT. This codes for CAHRGTSGNTGELFF.

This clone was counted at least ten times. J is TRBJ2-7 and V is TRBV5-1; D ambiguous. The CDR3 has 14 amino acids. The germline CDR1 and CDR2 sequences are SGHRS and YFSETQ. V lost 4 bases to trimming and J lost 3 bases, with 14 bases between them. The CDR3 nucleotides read TGCGCCAGCAGCGCCTCCACAGTGGGCTACGAGCAGTACTTC. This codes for CASSASTVGYEQYF.

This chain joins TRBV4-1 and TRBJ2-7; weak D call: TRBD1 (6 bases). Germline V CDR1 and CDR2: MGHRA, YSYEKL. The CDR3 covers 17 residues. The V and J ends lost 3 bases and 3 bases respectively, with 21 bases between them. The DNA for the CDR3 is TGCGCCAGCAGCCAGAAGCCACAGGGTATCGCCAACTACGAGCAGTACTTC. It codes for CASSQKPQGIANYEQYF.

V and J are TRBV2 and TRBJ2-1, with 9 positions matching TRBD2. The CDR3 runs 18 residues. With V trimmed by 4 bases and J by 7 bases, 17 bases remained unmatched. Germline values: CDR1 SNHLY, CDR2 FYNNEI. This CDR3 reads CASSVESTAGSGRNEQFF. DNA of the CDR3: TGTGCCAGCAGTGTAGAAAGCACCGCCGGTAGCGGGAGAAATGAGCAGTTCTTC.

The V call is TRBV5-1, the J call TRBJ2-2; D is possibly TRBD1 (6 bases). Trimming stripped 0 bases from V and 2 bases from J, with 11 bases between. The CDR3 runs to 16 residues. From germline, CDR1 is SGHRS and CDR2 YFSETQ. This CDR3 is CASSLEGGVNTGELFF. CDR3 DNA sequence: TGCGCCAGCAGCTTGGAAGGGGGAGTTAACACCGGGGAGCTGTTTTTT.

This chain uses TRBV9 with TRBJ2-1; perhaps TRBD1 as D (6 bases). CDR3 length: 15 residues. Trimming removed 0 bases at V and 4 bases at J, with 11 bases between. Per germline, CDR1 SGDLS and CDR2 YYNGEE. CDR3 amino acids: CASSVEGVGYNEQFF. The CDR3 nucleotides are TGTGCCAGCAGCGTAGAGGGGGTTGGGTACAATGAGCAGTTCTTC.

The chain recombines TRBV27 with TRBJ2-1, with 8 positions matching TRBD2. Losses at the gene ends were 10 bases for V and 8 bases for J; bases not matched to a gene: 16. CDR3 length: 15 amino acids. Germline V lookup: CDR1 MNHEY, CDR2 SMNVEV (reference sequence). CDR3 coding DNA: TGTGCCACCCGTGTTGTTCTGCTAGCGGGCGATGAGCAGTTCTTC. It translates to CATRVVLLAGDEQFF.

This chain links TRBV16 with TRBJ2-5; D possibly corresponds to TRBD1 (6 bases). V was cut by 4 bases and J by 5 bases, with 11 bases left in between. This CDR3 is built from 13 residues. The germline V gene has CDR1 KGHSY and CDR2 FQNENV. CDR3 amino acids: CASSPQGEETQYF. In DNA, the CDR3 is TGTGCCAGCAGCCCACAGGGAGAGGAGACCCAGTACTTC.

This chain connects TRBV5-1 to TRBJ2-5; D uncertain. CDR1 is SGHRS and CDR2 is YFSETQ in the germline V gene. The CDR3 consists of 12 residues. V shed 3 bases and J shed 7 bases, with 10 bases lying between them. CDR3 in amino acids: CASSSDQLTQYF. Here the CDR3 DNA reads TGCGCCAGCAGCTCCGATCAGTTGACCCAGTACTTC.

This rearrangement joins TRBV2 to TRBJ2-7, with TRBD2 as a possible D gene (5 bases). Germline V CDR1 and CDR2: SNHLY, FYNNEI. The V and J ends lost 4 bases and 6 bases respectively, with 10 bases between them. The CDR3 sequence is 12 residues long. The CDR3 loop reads CASSGRAGEQYF. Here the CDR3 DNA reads TGTGCCAGCAGTGGGCGGGCAGGCGAGCAGTACTTC.

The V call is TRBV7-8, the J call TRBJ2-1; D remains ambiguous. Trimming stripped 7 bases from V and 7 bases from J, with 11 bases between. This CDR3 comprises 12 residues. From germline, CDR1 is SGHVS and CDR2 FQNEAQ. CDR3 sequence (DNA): TGTGCCAGCACCCTCCTAGAGAATGAGCAGTTCTTC. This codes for CASTLLENEQFF.

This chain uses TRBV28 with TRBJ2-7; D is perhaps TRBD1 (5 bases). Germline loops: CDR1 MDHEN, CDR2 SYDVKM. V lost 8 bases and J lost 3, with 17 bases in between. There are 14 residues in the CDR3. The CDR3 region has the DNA TGTGCCAGCCGACAGCTTCAAACTGACTACGAGCAGTACTTC. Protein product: CASRQLQTDYEQYF.

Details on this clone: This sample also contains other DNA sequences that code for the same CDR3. CDR3 sequence reads: CASSFPGNTEAFF. In DNA form, the CDR3 reads TGTGCCAGCAGCTTCCCAGGGAACACTGAAGCTTTCTTT. This rearrangement joins TRBV5-6 to TRBJ1-1; no definite D call. Germline CDR1 and CDR2: SGHDT and YYEEEE. CDR3 length equals 13 residues. V lost 2 bases to trimming and J lost 1 base, with 6 bases between them.

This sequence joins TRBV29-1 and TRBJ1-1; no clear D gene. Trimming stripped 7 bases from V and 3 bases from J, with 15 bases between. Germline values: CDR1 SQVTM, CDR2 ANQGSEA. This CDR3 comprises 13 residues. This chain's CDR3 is CSGGGDWDTEAFF. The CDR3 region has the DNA TGCAGCGGTGGCGGTGATTGGGACACTGAAGCTTTCTTT.

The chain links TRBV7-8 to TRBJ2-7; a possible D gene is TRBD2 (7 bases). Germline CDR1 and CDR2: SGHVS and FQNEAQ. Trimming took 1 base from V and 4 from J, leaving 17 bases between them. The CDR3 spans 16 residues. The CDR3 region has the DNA TGTGCCAGCAGCTTAGTGGGGGGGCCTGAAGGATACGAGCAGTACTTC. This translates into CASSLVGGPEGYEQYF. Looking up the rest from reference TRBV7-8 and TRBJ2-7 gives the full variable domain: GAGVSQSPRYKVAKRGQDVALRCDPISGHVSLFWYQQALGQGPEFLTYFQNEAQLDKSGLPSDRFFAERPEGSVSTLKIQRTQQEDSAVYLCASSLVGGPEGYEQYFGPGTRLTVT.

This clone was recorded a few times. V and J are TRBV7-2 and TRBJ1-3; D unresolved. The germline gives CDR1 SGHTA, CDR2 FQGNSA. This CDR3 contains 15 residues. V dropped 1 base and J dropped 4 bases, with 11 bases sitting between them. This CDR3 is CASSLGGIFGNTIYF. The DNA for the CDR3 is TGTGCCAGCAGCTTAGGAGGGATCTTCGGAAACACCATATATTTT.

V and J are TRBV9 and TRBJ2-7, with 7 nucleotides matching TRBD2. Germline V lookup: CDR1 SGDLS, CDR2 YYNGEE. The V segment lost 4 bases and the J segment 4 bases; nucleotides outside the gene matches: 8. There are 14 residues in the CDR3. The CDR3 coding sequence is TGTGCCAGCAGCCCCAGCGGAGCGGGATACGAGCAGTACTTC. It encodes CASSPSGAGYEQYF.

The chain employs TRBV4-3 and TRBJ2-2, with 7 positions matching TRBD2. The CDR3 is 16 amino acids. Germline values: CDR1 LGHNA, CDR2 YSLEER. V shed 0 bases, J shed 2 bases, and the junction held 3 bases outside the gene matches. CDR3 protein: CASSQDAGANTGELFF. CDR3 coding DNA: TGCGCCAGCAGCCAAGATGCGGGAGCTAACACCGGGGAGCTGTTTTTT.

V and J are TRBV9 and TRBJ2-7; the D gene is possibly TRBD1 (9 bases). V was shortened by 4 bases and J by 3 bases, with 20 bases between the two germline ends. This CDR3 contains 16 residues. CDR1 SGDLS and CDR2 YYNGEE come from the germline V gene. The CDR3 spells CASSSTSGQGHYEQYF. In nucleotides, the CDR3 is TGTGCCAGCAGCTCCACTAGCGGACAGGGGCACTACGAGCAGTACTTC. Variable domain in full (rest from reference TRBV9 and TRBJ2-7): DSGVTQTPKHLITATGQRVTLRCSPRSGDLSVYWYQQSLDQGLQFLIQYYNGEERAKGNILERFSAQQFPDLHSELNLSSLELGDSALYFCASSSTSGQGHYEQYFGPGTRLTVT.

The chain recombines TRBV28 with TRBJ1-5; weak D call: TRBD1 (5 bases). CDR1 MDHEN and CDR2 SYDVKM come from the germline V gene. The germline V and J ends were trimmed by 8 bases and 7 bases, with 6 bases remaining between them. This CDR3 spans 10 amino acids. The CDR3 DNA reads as TGTGCCAGCGGGGGGCAGCCCCAGCATTTT. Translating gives CASGGQPQHF.

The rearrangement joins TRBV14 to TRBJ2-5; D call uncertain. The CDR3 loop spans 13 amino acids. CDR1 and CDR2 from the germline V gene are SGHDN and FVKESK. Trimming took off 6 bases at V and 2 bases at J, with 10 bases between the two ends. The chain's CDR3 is CASRLTGQETQYF. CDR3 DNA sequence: TGTGCCAGCAGGTTGACGGGTCAAGAGACCCAGTACTTC.

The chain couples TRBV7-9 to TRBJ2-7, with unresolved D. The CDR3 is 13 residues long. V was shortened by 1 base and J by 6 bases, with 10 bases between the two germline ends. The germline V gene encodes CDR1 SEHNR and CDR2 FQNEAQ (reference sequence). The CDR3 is CASSLGLVGEQYF. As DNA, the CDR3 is TGTGCCAGCAGCTTAGGGTTAGTTGGCGAGCAGTACTTC. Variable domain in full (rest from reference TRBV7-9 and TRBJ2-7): DTGVSQNPRHKITKRGQNVTFRCDPISEHNRLYWYRQTLGQGPEFLTYFQNEAQLEKSRLLSDRFSAERPKGSFSTLEIQRTEQGDSAMYLCASSLGLVGEQYFGPGTRLTVT.